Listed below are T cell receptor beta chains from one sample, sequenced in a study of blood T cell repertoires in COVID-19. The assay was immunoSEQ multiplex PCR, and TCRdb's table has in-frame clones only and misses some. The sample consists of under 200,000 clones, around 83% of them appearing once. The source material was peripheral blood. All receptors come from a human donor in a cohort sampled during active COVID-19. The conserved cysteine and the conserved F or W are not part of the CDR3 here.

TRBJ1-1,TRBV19,ASSPRLDRSGTEAF
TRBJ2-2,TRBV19,ASRPGQDTGELF
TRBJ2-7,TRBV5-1,ASSLAESGFTYEQY
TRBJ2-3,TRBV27,ASGTSGRQADTQY
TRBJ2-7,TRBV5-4,ASGDRENNEQY
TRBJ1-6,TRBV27,ASSFYRGGSPLH
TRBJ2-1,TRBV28,ASRSSGDYNEQF
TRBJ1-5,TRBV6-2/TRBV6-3,ASSVGGWNQPQH
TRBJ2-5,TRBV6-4,ASSQPIRDRGVETQY
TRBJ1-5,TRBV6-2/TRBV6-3,ASSYSGGTGINQPQH
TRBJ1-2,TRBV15,ATSRQGLSGYT
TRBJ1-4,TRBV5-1,ASSAGGPNEKLF
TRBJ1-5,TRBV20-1,SASHSGAANQPQH
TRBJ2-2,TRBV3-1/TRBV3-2,ASSQVSTGELF
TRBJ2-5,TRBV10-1,ASSESGAGETQY
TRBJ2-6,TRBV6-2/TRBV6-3,ASSPGGTGANVLT
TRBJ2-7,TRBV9,ASSVGSGGLYEQY
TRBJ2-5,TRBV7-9,ASSLAPTGGKTQY
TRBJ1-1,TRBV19,ASSIVGARGAEAF
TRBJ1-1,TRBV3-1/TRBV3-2,ASSQDGGGTEAF
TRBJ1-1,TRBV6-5,ASSPYTGVGRRAF
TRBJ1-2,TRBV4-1,ASSSGTGNKNYGYT
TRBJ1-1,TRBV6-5,ASSYGTAGGEAF
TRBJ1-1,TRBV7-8,ASSSLRPHNRGLNMNTEAF
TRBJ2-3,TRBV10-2,ASSPTSGTDTQY
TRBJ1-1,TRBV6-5,ASSYSPGGNTEAF
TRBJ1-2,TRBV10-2,ASSDGDRGL
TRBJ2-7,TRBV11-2,ASSLGRDSVTYEQY
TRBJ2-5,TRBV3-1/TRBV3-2,ASRLWTSGPQETQY
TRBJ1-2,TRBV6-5,ASSSGRRLVGYT
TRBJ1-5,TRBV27,ASRVAQGSNQPQH
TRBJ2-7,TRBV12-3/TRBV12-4,ASSLAGTYEQY
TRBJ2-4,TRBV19,ASSILAGGSNIQY
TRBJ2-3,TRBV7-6,ASSLAVQAPTDTQY
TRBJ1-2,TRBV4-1,ASSQEWQGANYGYT
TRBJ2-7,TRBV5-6,ASSLGDNTYEQY
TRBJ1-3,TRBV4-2,ASSQVRAGQGRNTIY
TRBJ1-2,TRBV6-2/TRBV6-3,ASSTIWDRLYYGYT
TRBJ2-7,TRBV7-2,ASSSTGGPYEQY
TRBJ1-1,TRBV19,ASSWGQGATEAF
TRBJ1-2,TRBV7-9,ASSMDRKGNYGYT
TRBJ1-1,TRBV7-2,ASSPGQGRRTEAF
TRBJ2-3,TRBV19,ASSGGSVSTDTQY
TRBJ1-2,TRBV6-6,ASSNGQGGYGYT
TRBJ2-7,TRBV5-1,ASPGWELGYEQY
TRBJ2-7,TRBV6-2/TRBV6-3,ASSPQLSYEQY
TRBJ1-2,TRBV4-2,ASSQERQPNYGYT
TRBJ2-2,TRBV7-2,ASSFGPPGAGELF
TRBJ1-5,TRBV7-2,ASSQREQGNQPQH